Listed below are T cell receptor beta chains from one sample, sequenced in a study of blood T cells in healthy people across ages. Using its own MiXCR run on the 5' RACE reads, TCRdb lists one record per CDR3 protein. The data hold hundreds of thousands of distinct CDR3 sequences, with roughly 30% observed a single time. Input material: blood. Receptor source: a woman aged 80 or older in good health. The CDR3 runs from the conserved cysteine through the conserved F or W. Each record gives: clone size, V gene, J gene, D gene, CDR3 protein, CDR3 DNA. D genes are given only for firm matches. Size values are once, few and many counts, or a class for expanded clones, and some rows have none.

.	TRBV6-2/TRBV6-3	TRBJ1-5	.	CASREPGRGNQPQHF	TGTGCCAGCAGAGAGCCCGGCAGGGGCAATCAGCCCCAGCATTTT
.	TRBV11-2	TRBJ1-1	.	CASSLYAGTEAFF	TGTGCCAGCAGCTTATATGCAGGGACTGAAGCTTTCTTT
few	TRBV6-6	TRBJ1-1	.	CASSYMPREVGAFF	TGTGCCAGCAGTTACATGCCCAGGGAGGTCGGAGCTTTCTTT
few	TRBV15	TRBJ2-7	.	CATSPDRSYEQYF	TGTGCCACCAGCCCCGACAGGAGCTACGAGCAGTACTTC
many	TRBV29-1	TRBJ1-4	.	CSAGTNLDEKLFF	TGCAGCGCCGGGACCAACCTGGATGAAAAACTGTTTTTT
many	TRBV3-1	TRBJ2-5	.	CASRQGGRSETQYF	TGTGCCAGCAGACAAGGGGGGAGGTCAGAGACCCAGTACTTC
many	TRBV20-1	TRBJ2-3	.	CSASVGQDTQYF	TGCAGTGCTAGCGTGGGGCAAGATACGCAGTATTTT
many	TRBV6-6	TRBJ1-2	.	CASSYSQAPQRNYGYTF	TGTGCCAGCAGTTACTCGCAGGCACCACAACGAAACTATGGCTACACCTTC
many	TRBV12-3/TRBV12-4	TRBJ2-2	TRBD2	CASSFVLAGANTGELFF	TGTGCCAGCAGTTTTGTACTAGCGGGGGCTAACACCGGGGAGCTGTTTTTT
many	TRBV28	TRBJ1-1	.	CASSLWGVGNTEAFF	TGTGCCAGCAGTTTATGGGGGGTCGGGAACACTGAAGCTTTCTTT
.	TRBV7-9	TRBJ2-7	TRBD2	CASSPRHAGEGLYEQYF	TGTGCCAGCAGTCCACGGCACGCCGGGGAGGGGCTCTACGAGCAGTACTTC
many	TRBV6-2/TRBV6-3	TRBJ2-3	TRBD1	CASSQGAVRGTDTQYF	TGTGCCAGCTCCCAGGGGGCGGTTCGAGGCACAGATACGCAGTATTTT
.	TRBV7-8	TRBJ2-3	.	CASSFHVLATDTQYF	TGTGCCAGCAGCTTCCATGTTTTGGCCACAGATACGCAGTATTTT
.	TRBV7-8	TRBJ2-7	.	CASSPQGYPYEQYF	TGTGCCAGCAGCCCTCAGGGGTATCCCTACGAGCAGTACTTC
few	TRBV9	TRBJ2-2	.	CASSVRVGTTGELFF	TGTGCCAGCAGCGTAAGGGTAGGCACCACCGGGGAGCTGTTTTTT
.	TRBV5-1	TRBJ2-2	TRBD1	CASSLGDRAGTGELFF	TGCGCCAGCAGCTTGGGAGACAGGGCTGGCACCGGGGAGCTGTTTTTT
many	TRBV20-1	TRBJ1-5	.	CSARDPGSNQPQHF	TGCAGTGCTAGAGATCCTGGAAGCAATCAGCCCCAGCATTTT
.	TRBV5-1	TRBJ2-7	.	CASSLGVNYEQYF	TGCGCCAGCAGCTTGGGGGTGAACTACGAGCAGTACTTC
many	TRBV3-1	TRBJ2-3	.	CASSQWVADTQYF	TGTGCCAGCAGCCAATGGGTGGCAGATACGCAGTATTTT
.	TRBV9	TRBJ2-7	.	CASSVGPPQATYNEQYF	TGTGCCAGCAGCGTAGGCCCCCCCCAGGCGACATACAATGAGCAGTACTTC
many	TRBV6-5	TRBJ2-6	.	CASSFFPARALGANVLTF	TGTGCCAGCAGTTTTTTCCCCGCCAGGGCCCTTGGGGCCAACGTCCTGACTTTC
few	TRBV12-3/TRBV12-4	TRBJ2-3	TRBD2	CASSFGSGVRTDAQYF	TGTGCCAGCAGTTTTGGGAGCGGGGTTCGCACAGATGCGCAGTATTTT
.	TRBV11-2	TRBJ1-4	.	CASSLGSQGGEKLFF	TGTGCCAGCAGCTTAGGTTCTCAGGGTGGGGAAAAACTGTTTTTT